This TCR beta chain was profiled in a study of breast tumors, draining lymph nodes, adjacent tissues. Trimming left V 5 bases short and J 2 bases short, with 13 bases between. The CDR3 runs 14 residues. Germline V gene data show CDR1 as SGHTA and CDR2 as FQGNSA. In TCRdb, the multiplex PCR reads were re-called with MiXCR into one record per CDR3 protein. This table has approximately 12,000 distinct CDR3 sequences, around 34% appearing once. This sequence was found in a female donor with breast cancer. Some clones in this sample may be carry-over from other donors' samples. The sequenced sample consisted of breast tumor tissue. The chain combines TRBV7-2 with TRBJ2-7; D gene ambiguous. CDR3 sequence: CASSLRTETYEQYF. The CDR3 region has the DNA TGTGCCAGCAGCCTACGGACGGAGACCTACGAGCAGTACTTC. Based on the CDR3 plus reference TRBV7-2 and TRBJ2-7, the full variable domain is GAGVSQSPSNKVTEKGKDVELRCDPISGHTALYWYRQSLGQGLEFLIYFQGNSAPDKSGLPSDRFSAERTGGSVSTLTIQRTQQEDSAVYLCASSLRTETYEQYFGPGTRLTVT.